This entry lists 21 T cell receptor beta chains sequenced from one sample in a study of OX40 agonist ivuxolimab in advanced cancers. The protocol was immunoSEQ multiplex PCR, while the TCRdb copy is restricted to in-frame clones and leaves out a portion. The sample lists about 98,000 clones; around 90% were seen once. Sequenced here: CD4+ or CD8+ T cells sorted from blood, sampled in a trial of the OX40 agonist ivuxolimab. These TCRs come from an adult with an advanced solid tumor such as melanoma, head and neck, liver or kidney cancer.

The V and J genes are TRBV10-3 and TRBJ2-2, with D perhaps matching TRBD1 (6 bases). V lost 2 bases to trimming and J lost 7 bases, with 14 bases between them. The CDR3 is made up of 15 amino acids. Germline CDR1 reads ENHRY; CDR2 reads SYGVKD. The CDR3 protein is CAISERQESDGELFF. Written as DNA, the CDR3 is TGTGCCATCAGTGAGAGACAGGAATCGGACGGGGAGCTGTTTTTT.

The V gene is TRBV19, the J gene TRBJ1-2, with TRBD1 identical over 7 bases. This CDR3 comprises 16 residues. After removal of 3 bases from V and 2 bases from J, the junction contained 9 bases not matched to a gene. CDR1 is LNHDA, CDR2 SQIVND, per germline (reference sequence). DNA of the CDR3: TGTGCCAGTAGTATCGGACAGGAGAGGTACAACTATGGCTACACCTTC. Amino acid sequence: CASSIGQERYNYGYTF.

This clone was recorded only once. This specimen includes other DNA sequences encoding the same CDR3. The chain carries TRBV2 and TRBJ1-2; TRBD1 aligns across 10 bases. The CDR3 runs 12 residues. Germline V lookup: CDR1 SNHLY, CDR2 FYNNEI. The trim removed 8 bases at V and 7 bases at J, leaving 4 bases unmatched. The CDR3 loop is CASRDRGGGYTF. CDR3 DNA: TGTGCCAGCCGGGACAGGGGAGGTGGCTACACCTTC.

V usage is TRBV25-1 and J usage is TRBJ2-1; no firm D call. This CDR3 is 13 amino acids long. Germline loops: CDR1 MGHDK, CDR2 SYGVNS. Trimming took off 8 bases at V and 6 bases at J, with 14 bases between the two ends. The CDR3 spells CASRVSAINEQFF. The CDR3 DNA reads TGTGCCAGCCGGGTCTCGGCGATCAATGAGCAGTTCTTC.

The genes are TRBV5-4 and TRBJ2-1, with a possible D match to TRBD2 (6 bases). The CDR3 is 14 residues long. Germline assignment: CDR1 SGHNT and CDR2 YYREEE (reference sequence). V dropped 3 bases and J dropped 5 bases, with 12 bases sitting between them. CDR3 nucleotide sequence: TGTGCCAGCAGCTCGGAGGGGTACGACAATGAGCAGTTCTTC. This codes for CASSSEGYDNEQFF.

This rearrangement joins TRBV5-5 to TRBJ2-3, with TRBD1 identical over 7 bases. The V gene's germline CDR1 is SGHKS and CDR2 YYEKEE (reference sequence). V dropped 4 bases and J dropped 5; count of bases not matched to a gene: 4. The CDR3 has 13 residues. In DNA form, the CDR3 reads TGTGCCAGCAGCCCGGGACAGCTAGATACGCAGTATTTT. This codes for CASSPGQLDTQYF.

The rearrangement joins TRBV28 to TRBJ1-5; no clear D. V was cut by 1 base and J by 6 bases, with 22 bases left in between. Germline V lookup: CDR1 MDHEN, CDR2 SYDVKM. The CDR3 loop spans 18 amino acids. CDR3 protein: CASSLSFFLSARFQPQHF. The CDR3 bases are TGTGCCAGCAGTTTATCTTTTTTCCTCTCCGCTAGGTTTCAGCCCCAGCATTTT.

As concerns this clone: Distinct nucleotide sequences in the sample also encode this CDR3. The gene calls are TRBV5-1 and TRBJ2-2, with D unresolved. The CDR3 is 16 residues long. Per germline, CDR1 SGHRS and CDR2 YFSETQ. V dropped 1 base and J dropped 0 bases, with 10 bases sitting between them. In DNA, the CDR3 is TGCGCCAGCAGCTTGTTTGCGGCCTCGAACACCGGGGAGCTGTTTTTT. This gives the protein CASSLFAASNTGELFF. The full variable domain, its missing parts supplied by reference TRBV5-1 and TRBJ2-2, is KAGVTQTPRYLIKTRGQQVTLSCSPISGHRSVSWYQQTPGQGLQFLFEYFSETQRNKGNFPGRFSGRQFSNSRSEMNVSTLELGDSALYLCASSLFAASNTGELFFGEGSRLTVL.

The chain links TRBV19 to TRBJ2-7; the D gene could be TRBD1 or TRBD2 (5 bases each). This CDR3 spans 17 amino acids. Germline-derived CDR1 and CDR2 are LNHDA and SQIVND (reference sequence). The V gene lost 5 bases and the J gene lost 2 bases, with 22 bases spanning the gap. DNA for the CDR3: TGTGCCAGTAGTGAGCGTGTTACAGGAGGCTGGACCTACGAGCAGTACTTC. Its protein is CASSERVTGGWTYEQYF. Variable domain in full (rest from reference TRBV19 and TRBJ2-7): DGGITQSPKYLFRKEGQNVTLSCEQNLNHDAMYWYRQDPGQGLRLIYYSQIVNDFQKGDIAEGYSVSREKKESFPLTVTSAQKNPTAFYLCASSERVTGGWTYEQYFGPGTRLTVT.

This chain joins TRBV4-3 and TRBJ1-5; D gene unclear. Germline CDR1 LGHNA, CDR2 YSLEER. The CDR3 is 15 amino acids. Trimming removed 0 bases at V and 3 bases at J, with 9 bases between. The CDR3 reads CASSQDALHNQPQHF. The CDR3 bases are TGCGCCAGCAGCCAAGACGCCCTTCACAATCAGCCCCAGCATTTT.

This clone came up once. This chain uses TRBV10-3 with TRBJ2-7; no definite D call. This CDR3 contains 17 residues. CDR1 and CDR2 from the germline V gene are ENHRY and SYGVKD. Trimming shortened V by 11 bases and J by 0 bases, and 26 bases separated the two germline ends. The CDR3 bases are TGTGCCTCCCCGGGTCTATTCGGGCAGGAAAGCTCCTACGAGCAGTACTTC. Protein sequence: CASPGLFGQESSYEQYF.

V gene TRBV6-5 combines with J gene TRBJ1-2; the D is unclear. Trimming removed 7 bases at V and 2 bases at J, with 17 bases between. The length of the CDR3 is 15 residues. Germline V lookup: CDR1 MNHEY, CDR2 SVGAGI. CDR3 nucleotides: TGTGCCAGCACCCCCCTCGGGAGGCAGAACTATGGCTACACCTTC. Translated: CASTPLGRQNYGYTF.

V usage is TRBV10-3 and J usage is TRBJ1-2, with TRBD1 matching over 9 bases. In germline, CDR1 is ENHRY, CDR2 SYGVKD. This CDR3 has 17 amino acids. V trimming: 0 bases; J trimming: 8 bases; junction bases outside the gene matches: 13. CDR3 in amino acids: CAISESGQGLFARGYTF. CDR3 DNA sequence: TGTGCCATCAGTGAGTCCGGACAGGGGCTTTTTGCGAGGGGCTACACCTTC.

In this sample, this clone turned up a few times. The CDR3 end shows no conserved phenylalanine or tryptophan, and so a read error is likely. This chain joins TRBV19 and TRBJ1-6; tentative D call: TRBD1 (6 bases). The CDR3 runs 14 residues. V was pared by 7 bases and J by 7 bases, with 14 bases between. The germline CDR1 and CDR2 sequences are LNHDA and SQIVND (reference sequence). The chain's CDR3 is CASTRDTRNSPLHL. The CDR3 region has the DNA TGTGCCAGTACCCGGGACACCCGAAATTCACCCCTCCACCTT.

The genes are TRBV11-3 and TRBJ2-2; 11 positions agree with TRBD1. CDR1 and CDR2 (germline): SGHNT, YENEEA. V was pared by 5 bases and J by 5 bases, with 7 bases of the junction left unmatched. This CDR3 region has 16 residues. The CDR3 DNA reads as TGTGCCAGCAGCCCTGGACAGGGGGCACGGACCGGGGAGCTGTTTTTT. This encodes CASSPGQGARTGELFF.

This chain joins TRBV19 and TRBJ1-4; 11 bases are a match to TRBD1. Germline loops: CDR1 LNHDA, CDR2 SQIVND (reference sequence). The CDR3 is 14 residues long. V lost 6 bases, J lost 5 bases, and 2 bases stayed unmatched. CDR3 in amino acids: CASRGTGGNEKLFF. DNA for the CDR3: TGTGCCAGTAGAGGGACAGGGGGAAATGAAAAACTGTTTTTT.

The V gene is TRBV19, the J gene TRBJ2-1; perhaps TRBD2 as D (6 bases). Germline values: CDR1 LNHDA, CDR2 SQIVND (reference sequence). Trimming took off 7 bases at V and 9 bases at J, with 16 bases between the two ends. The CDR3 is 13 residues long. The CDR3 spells CASTVTGTGEQFF. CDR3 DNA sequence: TGTGCCAGTACCGTCACGGGGACTGGTGAGCAGTTCTTC.

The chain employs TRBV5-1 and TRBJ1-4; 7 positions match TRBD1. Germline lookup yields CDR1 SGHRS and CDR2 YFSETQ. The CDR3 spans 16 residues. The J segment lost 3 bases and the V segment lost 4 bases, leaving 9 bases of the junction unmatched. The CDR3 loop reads CASSIPEGAPNEKLFF. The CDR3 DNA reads TGCGCCAGCAGCATCCCAGAGGGGGCTCCTAATGAAAAACTGTTTTTT. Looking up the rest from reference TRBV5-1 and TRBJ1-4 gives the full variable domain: KAGVTQTPRYLIKTRGQQVTLSCSPISGHRSVSWYQQTPGQGLQFLFEYFSETQRNKGNFPGRFSGRQFSNSRSEMNVSTLELGDSALYLCASSIPEGAPNEKLFFGSGTQLSVL.

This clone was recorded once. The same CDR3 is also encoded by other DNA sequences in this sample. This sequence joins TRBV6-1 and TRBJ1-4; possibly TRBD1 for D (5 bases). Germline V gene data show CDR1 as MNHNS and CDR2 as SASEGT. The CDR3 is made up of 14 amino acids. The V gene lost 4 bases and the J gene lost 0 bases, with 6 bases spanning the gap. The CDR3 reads CASSVRATNEKLFF. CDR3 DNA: TGTGCCAGCAGTGTCAGGGCAACTAATGAAAAACTGTTTTTT.

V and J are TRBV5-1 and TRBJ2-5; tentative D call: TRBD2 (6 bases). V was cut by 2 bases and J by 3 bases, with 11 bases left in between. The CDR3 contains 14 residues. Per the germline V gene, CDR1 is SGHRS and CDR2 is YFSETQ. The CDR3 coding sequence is TGCGCCAGCAGCTTATCGACTAGTAAAGAGACCCAGTACTTC. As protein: CASSLSTSKETQYF.

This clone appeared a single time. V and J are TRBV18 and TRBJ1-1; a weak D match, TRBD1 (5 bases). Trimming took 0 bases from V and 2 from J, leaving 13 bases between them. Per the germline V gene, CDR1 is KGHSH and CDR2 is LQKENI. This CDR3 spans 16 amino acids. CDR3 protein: CASSPPGRALNTEAFF. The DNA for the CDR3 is TGTGCCAGCTCACCACCGGGCAGGGCGCTTAACACTGAAGCTTTCTTT.